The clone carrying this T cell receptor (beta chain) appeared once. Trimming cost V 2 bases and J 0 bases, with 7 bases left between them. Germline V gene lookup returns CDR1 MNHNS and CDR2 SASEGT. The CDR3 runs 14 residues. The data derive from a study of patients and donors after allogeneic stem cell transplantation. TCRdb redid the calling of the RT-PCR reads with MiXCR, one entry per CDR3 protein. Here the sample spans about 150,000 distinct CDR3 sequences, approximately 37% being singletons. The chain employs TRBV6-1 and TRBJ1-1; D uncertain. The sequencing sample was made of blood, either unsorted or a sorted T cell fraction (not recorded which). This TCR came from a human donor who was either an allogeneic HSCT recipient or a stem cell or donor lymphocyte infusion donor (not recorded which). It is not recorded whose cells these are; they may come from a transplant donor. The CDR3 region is CASSETWVNTEAFF. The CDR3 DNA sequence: TGTGCCAGCAGTGAAACCTGGGTGAACACTGAAGCTTTCTTT.